Below, 9 T cell receptor beta chains from the same sample are listed, as sequenced in a study of regulatory T cells in long-lasting Graves disease. Indicated time point: newly diagnosed GD, antithyroid drugs for less than 3 months. Extracted PBMC RNA gave rise to the TCR library. Arm-PCR of CDR3 regions and iRepertoire HTBI primers were used to build TCR beta libraries. TCRdb recomputed calls from the multiplex PCR reads with MiXCR, one row per CDR3 protein. The sample shows over 350,000 distinct CDR3 sequences, 15% of them seen only once. These sequences were also reported in another study, on T cells in Graves' hyperthyroidism and ophthalmopathy.

The source was peripheral blood mononuclear cells (PBMCs), collected at new diagnosis, from a patient treated with antithyroid drugs. Every receptor here comes from a middle-aged woman with Graves disease.

This clonotype was seen at least ten times. The gene calls are TRBV12-3 or TRBV12-4 and TRBJ2-3, with D possibly being TRBD1 (6 bases). The CDR3 has 14 residues. Trimming stripped 5 bases from V and 1 base from J, with 10 bases between. CDR3 protein: CASSQGWGTDTQYF. In DNA form, the CDR3 reads TGTGCCAGCAGTCAGGGGTGGGGCACAGATACGCAGTATTTT.

In this sample, this clonotype turned up many times. The junction and the germline gene differ at one end; a read error may be behind it. This chain links TRBV28 with TRBJ2-7; D perhaps matches TRBD2 (6 bases). Germline loops: CDR1 MDHEN, CDR2 SYDVKM. This CDR3 spans 15 amino acids. CDR3 region: CASSFGGRVSHEQYF. The CDR3 DNA reads TGTGCCAGCAGTTTCGGAGGGCGAGTCTCCCACGAGCAGTACTTC.

The J gene is TRBJ2-1, the V gene TRBV12-3 or TRBV12-4; the match to TRBD2 covers 13 bases. V shed 5 bases and J 4 bases; nucleotides not matched to a gene: 5. CDR3 size: 16 residues. The CDR3 sequence: CASSTTTSGRYNEQFF. CDR3 bases: TGTGCCAGCAGTACAACGACTAGCGGGAGGTACAATGAGCAGTTCTTC.

The chain carries TRBV3-1 and TRBJ1-2; D is uncertain. CDR3 size: 14 residues. V gave up 1 base and J gave up 7 bases, with 13 bases separating them. Looked up from germline, CDR1 is LGHDT and CDR2 is YNNKEL (reference sequence). Here the CDR3 reads CASSQGDGRPGYTF. The CDR3, as DNA: TGTGCCAGCAGCCAAGGTGACGGTAGGCCTGGCTACACCTTC.

This clonotype was found a few times. This chain joins TRBV5-1 and TRBJ2-1; D is possibly TRBD2 (5 bases). The CDR3 contains 13 residues. Trimming took off 0 bases at V and 9 bases at J, with 10 bases between the two ends. Germline CDR1 is SGHRS and CDR2 is YFSETQ. The CDR3 protein is CASSLAIEGEQFF. The CDR3 nucleotides read TGCGCCAGCAGCTTGGCCATAGAGGGTGAGCAGTTCTTC.

This clonotype appeared many times. The chain joins TRBV24-1 to TRBJ2-5; 7 bases line up with TRBD1. V lost 3 bases, J lost 4 bases, and 4 bases stayed unmatched. Germline V gene lookup returns CDR1 KGHDR and CDR2 SFDVKD. This CDR3 is 14 amino acids long. DNA of the CDR3: TGTGCCACCAGTGATAGGGACAGTCCAGAGACCCAGTACTTC. Translating it yields CATSDRDSPETQYF.

This clonotype showed up just a few times. V and J are TRBV7-2 and TRBJ2-3; tentatively, D is TRBD1 (5 bases). Trimming removed 0 bases at V and 4 bases at J, with 8 bases between. Germline CDR1 reads SGHTA; CDR2 reads FQGNSA. The CDR3 length is 14 residues. CDR3 sequence reads: CASSLASRADTQYF. The CDR3 bases are TGTGCCAGCAGCTTAGCGAGCAGGGCAGATACGCAGTATTTT.

This rearrangement joins TRBV12-3 or TRBV12-4 to TRBJ2-7; 8 positions match TRBD1. Losses at the gene ends were 4 bases for V and 4 bases for J; bases not matched to a gene: 9. The CDR3 has 15 residues. As DNA, the CDR3 is TGTGCCAGCAGTTGGGGGCCGGGACAGGTATACGAGCAGTACTTC. Protein: CASSWGPGQVYEQYF.

The chain uses TRBV9 and TRBJ2-1; maybe TRBD1 (6 bases). The CDR3 totals 15 residues. V lost 4 bases to trimming and J lost 5 bases, with 16 bases between them. Germline CDR1 SGDLS, CDR2 YYNGEE. CDR3 sequence (DNA): TGTGCCAGCAGCTTGAGGGCGGACAGTCACAATGAGCAGTTCTTC. The encoded protein is CASSLRADSHNEQFF.